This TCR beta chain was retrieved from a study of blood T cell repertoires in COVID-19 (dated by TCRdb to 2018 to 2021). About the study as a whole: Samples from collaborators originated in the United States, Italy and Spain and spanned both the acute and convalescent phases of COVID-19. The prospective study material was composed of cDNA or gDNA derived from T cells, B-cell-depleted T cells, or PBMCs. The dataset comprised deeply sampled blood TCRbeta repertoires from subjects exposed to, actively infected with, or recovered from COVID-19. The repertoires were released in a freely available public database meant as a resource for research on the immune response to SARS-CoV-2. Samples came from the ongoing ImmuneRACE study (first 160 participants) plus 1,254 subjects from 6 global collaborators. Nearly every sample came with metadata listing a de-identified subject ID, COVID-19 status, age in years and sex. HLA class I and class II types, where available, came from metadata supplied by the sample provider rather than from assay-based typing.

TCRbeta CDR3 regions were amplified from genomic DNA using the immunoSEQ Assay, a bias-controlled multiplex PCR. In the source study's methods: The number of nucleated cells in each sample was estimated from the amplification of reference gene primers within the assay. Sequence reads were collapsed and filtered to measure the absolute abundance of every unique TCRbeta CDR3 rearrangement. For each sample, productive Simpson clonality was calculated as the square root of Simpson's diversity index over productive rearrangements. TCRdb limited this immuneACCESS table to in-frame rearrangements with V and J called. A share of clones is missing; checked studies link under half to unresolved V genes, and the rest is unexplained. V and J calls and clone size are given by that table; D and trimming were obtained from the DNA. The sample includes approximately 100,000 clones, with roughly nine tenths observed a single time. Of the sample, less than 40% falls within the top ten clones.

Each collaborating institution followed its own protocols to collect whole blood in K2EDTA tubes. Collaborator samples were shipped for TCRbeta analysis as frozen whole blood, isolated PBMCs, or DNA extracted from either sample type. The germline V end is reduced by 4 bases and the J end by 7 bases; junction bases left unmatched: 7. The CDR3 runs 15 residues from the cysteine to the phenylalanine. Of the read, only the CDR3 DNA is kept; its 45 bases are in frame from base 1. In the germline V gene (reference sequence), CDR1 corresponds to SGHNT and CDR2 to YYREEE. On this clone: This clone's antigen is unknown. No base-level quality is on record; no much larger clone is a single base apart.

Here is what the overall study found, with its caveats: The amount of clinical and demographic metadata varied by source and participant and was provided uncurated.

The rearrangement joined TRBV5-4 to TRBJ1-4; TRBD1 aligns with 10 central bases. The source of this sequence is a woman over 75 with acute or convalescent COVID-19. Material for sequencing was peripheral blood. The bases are TGTGCCAGCAGCGGGGATGGGACAGGGGCTGAAAAACTGTTTTTT. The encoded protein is CASSGDGTGAEKLFF.